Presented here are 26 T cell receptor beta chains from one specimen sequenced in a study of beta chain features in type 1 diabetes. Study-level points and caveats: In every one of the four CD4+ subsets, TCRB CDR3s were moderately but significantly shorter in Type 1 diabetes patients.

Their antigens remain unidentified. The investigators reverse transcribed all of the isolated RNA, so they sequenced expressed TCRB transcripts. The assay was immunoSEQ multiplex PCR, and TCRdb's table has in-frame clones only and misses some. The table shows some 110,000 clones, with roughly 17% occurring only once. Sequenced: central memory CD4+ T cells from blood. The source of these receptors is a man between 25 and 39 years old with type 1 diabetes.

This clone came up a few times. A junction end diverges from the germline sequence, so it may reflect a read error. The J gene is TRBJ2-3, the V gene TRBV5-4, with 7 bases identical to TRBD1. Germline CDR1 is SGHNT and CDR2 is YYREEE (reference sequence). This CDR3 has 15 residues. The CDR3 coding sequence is TGCGCCAGCAGCCGAGGGACAGACCGCACAGATACGCAGTATTTT. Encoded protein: CASSRGTDRTDTQYF.

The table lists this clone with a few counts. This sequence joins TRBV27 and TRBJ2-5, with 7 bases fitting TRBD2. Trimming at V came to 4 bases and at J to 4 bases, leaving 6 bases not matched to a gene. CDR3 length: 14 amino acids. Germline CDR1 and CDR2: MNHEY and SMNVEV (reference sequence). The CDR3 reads CASSSWTRAETQYF. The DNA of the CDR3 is TGTGCCAGCAGTTCGTGGACTAGAGCAGAGACCCAGTACTTC.

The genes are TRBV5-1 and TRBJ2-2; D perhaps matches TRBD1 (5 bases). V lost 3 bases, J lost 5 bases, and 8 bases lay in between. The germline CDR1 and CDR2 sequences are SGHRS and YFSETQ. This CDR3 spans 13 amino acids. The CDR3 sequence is CASSWGSTGELFF. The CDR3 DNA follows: TGCGCCAGCAGCTGGGGCTCGACCGGGGAGCTGTTTTTT.

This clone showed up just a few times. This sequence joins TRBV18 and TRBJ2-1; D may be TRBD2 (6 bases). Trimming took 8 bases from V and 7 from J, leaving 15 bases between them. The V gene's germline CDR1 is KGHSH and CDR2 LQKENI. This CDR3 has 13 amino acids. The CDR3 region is CASHLRDLNEQFF. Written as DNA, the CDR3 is TGTGCCAGCCACCTCCGGGACTTGAATGAGCAGTTCTTC.

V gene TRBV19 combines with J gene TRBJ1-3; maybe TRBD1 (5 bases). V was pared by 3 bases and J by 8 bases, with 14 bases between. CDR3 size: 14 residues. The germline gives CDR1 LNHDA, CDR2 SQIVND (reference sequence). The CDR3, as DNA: TGTGCCAGTAGTATCGGGACTACGGGGGACACCATATATTTT. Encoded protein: CASSIGTTGDTIYF.

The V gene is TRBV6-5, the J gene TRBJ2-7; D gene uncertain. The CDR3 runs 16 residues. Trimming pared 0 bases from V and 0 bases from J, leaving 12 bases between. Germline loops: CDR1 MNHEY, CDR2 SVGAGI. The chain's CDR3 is CASSYSIQTSSYEQYF. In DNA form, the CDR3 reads TGTGCCAGCAGTTACTCGATCCAGACCAGCTCCTACGAGCAGTACTTC.

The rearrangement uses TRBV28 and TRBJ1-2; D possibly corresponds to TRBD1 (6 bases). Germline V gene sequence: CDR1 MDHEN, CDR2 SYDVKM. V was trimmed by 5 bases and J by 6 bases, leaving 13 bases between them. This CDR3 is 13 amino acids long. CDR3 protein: CASSNRQVDGYTF. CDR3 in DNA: TGTGCCAGCAGTAATCGACAGGTCGATGGCTACACCTTC.

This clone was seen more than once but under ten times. The CDR3: CASSPTDKYNEQFF. The CDR3 DNA reads TGTGCCAGCTCACCAACAGATAAGTACAATGAGCAGTTCTTC. The genes are TRBV18 and TRBJ2-1; D not resolved. From germline, CDR1 is KGHSH and CDR2 LQKENI. V lost 2 bases to trimming and J lost 4 bases, with 9 bases between them. CDR3 length equals 14 residues.

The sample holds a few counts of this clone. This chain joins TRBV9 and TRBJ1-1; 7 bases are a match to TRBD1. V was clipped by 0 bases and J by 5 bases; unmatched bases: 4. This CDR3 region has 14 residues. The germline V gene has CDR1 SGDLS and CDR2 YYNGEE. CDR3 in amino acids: CASSVDEGATEAFF. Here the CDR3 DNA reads TGTGCCAGCAGCGTAGACGAGGGGGCGACTGAAGCTTTCTTT.

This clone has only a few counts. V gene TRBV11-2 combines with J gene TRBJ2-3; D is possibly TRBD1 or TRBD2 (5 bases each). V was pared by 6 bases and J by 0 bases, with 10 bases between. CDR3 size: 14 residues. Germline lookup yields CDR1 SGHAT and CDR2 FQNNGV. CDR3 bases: TGTGCCAGCAGGGCCGGGACGAGCACAGATACGCAGTATTTT. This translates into CASRAGTSTDTQYF.

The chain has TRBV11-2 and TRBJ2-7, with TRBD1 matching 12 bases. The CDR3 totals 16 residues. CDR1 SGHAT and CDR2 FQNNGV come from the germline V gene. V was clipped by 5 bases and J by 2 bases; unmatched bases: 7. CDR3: CASSPDGTGGTYEQYF. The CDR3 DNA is TGTGCCAGCAGCCCAGACGGGACAGGGGGCACCTACGAGCAGTACTTC.

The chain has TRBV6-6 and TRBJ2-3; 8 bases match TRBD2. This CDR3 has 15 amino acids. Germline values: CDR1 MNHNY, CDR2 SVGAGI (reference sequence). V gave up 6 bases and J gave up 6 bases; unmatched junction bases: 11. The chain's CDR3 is CASRDTGTRRDTQYF. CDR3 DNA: TGTGCCAGCAGGGATACCGGGACTAGACGGGATACGCAGTATTTT.

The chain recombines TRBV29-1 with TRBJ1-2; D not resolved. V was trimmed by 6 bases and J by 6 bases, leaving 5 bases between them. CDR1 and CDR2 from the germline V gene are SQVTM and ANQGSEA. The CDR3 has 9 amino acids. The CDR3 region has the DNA TGCAGCGTGGCGGATGGCTACACCTTC. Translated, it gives CSVADGYTF.

This chain's CDR3 is CASSPGGRGNEAFF. The CDR3 DNA reads as TGTGCCAGCAGCCCCGGGGGCAGGGGCAATGAAGCTTTCTTT. The gene calls are TRBV9 and TRBJ1-1; tentative D call: TRBD1 (6 bases). Germline V gene lookup returns CDR1 SGDLS and CDR2 YYNGEE. Deletions cut 4 bases from V and 7 bases from J, with 17 bases between. This CDR3 comprises 14 residues. The full variable domain, with the rest looked up from reference TRBV9 and TRBJ1-1, is DSGVTQTPKHLITATGQRVTLRCSPRSGDLSVYWYQQSLDQGLQFLIQYYNGEERAKGNILERFSAQQFPDLHSELNLSSLELGDSALYFCASSPGGRGNEAFFGQGTRLTVV.

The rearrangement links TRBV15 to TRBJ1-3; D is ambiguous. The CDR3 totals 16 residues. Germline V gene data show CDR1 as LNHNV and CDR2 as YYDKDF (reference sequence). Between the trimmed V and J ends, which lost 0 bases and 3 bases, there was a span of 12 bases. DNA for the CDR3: TGTGCCACCAGCAGAGACAGTGGGGTCGATGGAAACACCATATATTTT. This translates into CATSRDSGVDGNTIYF.

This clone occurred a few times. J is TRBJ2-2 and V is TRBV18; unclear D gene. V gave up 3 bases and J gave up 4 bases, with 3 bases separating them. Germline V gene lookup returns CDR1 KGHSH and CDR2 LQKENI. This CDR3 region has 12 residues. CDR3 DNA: TGTGCCAGCTCACCGATCACCGGGGAGCTGTTTTTT. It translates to CASSPITGELFF.

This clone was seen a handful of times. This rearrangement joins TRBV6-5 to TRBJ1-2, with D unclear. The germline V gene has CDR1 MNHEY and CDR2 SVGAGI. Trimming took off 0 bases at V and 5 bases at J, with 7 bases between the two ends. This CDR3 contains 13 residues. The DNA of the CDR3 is TGTGCCAGCAGTTACTCGACGGATTATGGCTACACCTTC. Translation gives CASSYSTDYGYTF.

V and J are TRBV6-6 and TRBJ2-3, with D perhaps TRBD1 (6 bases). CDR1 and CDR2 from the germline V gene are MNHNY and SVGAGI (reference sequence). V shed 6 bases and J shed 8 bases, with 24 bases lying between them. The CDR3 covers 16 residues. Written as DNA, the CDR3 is TGTGCCAGCAGCCCAGGGGTGGATGTGGGGAGTGTTACGCAGTATTTT. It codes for CASSPGVDVGSVTQYF.

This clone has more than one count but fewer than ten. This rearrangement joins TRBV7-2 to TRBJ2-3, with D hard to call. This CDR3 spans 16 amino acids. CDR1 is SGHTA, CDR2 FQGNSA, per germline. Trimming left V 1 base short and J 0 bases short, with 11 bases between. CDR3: CASSLVRQTSTDTQYF. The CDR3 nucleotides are TGTGCCAGCAGCTTAGTAAGGCAGACTAGCACAGATACGCAGTATTTT.

The CDR3 bases are TGCGCCAGCAGCTTGGCCGCAGGACAAGAGACCCAGTACTTC. This sequence encodes CASSLAAGQETQYF. The chain has TRBV5-1 and TRBJ2-5; D ambiguous. The CDR3 spans 14 residues. CDR1 and CDR2 from the germline V gene are SGHRS and YFSETQ. The V and J ends lost 0 bases and 2 bases respectively, with 8 bases between them.

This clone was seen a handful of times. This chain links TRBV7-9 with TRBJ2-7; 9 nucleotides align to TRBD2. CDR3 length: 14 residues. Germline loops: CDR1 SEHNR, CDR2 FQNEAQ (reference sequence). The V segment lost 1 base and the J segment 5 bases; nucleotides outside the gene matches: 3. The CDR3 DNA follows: TGTGCCAGCAGCTTAGGGACTAGCGTCCACGAGCAGTACTTC. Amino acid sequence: CASSLGTSVHEQYF.

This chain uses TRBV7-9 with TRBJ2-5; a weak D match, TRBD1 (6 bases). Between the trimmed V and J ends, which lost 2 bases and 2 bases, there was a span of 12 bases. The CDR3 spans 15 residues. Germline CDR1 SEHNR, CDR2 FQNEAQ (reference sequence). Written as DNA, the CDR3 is TGTGCCAGCAGCTTACAGGGGTGCGTTCAAGAGACCCAGTACTTC. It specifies CASSLQGCVQETQYF.

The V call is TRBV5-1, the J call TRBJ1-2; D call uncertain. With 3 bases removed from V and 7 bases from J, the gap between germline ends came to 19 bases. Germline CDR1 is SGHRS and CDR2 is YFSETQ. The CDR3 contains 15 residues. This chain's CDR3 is CASSSVGGVGPGYTF. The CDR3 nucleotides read TGCGCCAGCAGCTCGGTAGGCGGGGTCGGCCCTGGCTACACCTTC.

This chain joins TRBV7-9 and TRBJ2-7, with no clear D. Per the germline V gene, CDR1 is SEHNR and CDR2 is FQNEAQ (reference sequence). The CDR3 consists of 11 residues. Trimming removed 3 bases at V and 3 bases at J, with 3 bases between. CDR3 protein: CASSFNYEQYF. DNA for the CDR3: TGTGCCAGCAGCTTTAACTACGAGCAGTACTTC.

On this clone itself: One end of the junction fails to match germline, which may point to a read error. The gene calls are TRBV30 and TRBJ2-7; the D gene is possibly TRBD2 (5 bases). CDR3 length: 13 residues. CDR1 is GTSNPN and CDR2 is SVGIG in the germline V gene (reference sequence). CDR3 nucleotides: TGTGCCTGGAGTCCATATGAATCGGGGAGAGCGCACTTC. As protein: CAWSPYESGRAHF.

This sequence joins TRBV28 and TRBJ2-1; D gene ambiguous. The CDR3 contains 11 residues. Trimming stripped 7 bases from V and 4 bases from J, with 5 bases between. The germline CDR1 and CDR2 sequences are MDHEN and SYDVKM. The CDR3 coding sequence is TGTGCCAGCAAGTCGTACAATGAGCAGTTCTTC. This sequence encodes CASKSYNEQFF.